The sequence of this T cell receptor beta chain was determined in a study of shared clonotypes between healthy human individuals. Study-level points and caveats: Sampling involved blood alone; tissue repertoires likely differ.

As regards this clone: Its specificity is not known.

The table came from immunoSEQ multiplex PCR; TCRdb's copy has only in-frame clones and leaves some out. The sample holds around 2.5 million clones; roughly 93% are singletons and the top ten take about 0.34%. Germline V lookup: CDR1 MNHNY, CDR2 SVGAGI (reference sequence). The CDR3 totals 16 residues. V shed 0 bases and J shed 1 base, with 12 bases lying between them. The chain recombines TRBV6-6 with TRBJ1-1; weak D call: TRBD1 (6 bases). This TCR came from a man younger than 30 in good health. Some clones in this sample may be carry-over from other donors' samples. Sequencing was performed on naive CD4+ T cells from PBMCs. Indicated subset: CD45RA+ positively selected. In nucleotides, the CDR3 is TGTGCCAGCAGTTACTCGATCGGGACACCGAACACTGAAGCTTTCTTT. Protein sequence: CASSYSIGTPNTEAFF.